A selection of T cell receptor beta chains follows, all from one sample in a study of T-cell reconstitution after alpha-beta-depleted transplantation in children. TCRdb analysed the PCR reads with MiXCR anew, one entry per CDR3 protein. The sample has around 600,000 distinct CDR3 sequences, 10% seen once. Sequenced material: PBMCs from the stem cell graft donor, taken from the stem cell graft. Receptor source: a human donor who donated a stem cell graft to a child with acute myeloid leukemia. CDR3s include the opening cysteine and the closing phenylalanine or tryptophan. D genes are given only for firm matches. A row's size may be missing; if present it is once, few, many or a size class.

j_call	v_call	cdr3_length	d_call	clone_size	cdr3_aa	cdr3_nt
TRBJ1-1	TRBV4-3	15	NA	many	CASSRGRILPTEAFF	TGCGCCAGCAGCCGAGGGAGAATTTTGCCCACTGAAGCTTTCTTT
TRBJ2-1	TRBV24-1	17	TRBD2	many	CATSDLRGTSGYNEQFF	TGTGCCACCAGTGATTTAAGGGGGACTAGCGGGTACAATGAGCAGTTCTTC
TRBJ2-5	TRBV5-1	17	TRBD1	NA	CASSLAFPGTGQETQYF	TGCGCCAGCAGCTTGGCCTTTCCAGGGACAGGACAAGAGACCCAGTACTTC
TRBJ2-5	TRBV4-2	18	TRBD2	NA	CASSQDGVLAGGGETQYF	TGTGCCAGCAGCCAAGATGGAGTCCTAGCGGGAGGAGGAGAGACCCAGTACTTC
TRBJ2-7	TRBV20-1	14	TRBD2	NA	CSATAGTSSLEQYF	TGCAGTGCTACAGCGGGGACTAGTTCTCTCGAGCAGTACTTC
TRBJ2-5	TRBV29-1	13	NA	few	CSVAGSFQETQYF	TGCAGCGTTGCCGGGTCCTTCCAAGAGACCCAGTACTTC
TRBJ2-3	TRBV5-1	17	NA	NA	CASSLGSGAIGTDTQYF	TGCGCCAGCAGCTTGGGATCGGGGGCTATCGGCACAGATACGCAGTATTTT
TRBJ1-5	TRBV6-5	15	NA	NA	CASSYGGEGNQPQHF	TGTGCCAGCAGTTACGGGGGGGAGGGCAATCAGCCCCAGCATTTT
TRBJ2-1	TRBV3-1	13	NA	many	CASSQVAYNEQFF	TGTGCCAGCAGCCAAGTTGCCTACAATGAGCAGTTCTTC
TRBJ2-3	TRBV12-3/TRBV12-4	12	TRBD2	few	CASNSGLDAQYF	TGTGCCAGCAATTCAGGACTAGACGCGCAGTATTTT
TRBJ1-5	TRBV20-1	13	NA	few	CSASVREGEPQHF	TGCAGTGCTAGTGTGAGGGAAGGAGAGCCCCAGCATTTT
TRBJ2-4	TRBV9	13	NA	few	CASSPPGLNIQYF	TGTGCCAGCAGCCCCCCGGGACTAAACATTCAGTACTTC
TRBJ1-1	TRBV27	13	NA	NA	CASSLFGRTEAFF	TGTGCCAGCAGTTTATTTGGGCGCACTGAAGCTTTCTTT
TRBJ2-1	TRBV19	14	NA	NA	CASSREGQRNEQFF	TGTGCCAGTAGTAGGGAAGGTCAACGGAATGAGCAGTTCTTC
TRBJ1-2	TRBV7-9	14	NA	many	CASSLQGGNYGYTF	TGTGCCAGCAGTTTACAGGGAGGCAACTATGGCTACACCTTC
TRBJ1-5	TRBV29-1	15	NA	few	CSVGGGTGRHQPQHF	TGCAGCGTTGGTGGGGGAACAGGCCGGCATCAGCCCCAGCATTTT
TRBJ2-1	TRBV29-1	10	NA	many	CSADTAPQFF	TGCAGCGCCGATACAGCGCCGCAGTTCTTC
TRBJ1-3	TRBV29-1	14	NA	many	CSVVDAVSGNTIYF	TGCAGCGTGGTGGACGCCGTCTCTGGAAACACCATATATTTT
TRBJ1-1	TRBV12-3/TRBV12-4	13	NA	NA	CASSLGQEPSAFF	TGTGCCAGCAGTTTGGGTCAGGAGCCCAGCGCTTTCTTT
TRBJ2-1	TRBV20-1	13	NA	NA	CSASGGSYNEQFF	TGCAGTGCTTCCGGAGGGTCCTACAATGAGCAGTTCTTC
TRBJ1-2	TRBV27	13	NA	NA	CASSLTANYGYTF	TGTGCCAGCAGTTTGACGGCTAACTATGGCTACACCTTC
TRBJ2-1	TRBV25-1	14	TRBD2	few	CASSWREVYNEQFF	TGTGCCAGCAGTTGGCGGGAGGTTTACAATGAGCAGTTCTTC
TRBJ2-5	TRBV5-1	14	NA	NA	CASSLVGDPETQYF	TGCGCCAGCAGCTTGGTGGGGGACCCAGAGACCCAGTACTTC
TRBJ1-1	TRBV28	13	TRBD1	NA	CALKGTGNPEAFF	TGTGCCTTAAAAGGGACAGGGAACCCTGAAGCTTTCTTT
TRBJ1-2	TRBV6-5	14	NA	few	CASSYDGGNYGYTF	TGTGCCAGCAGTTATGACGGGGGAAACTATGGCTACACCTTC
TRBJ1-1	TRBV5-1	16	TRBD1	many	CASSSQGGGSNTEAFF	TGCGCCAGCAGCTCTCAGGGGGGTGGCTCGAACACTGAAGCTTTCTTT
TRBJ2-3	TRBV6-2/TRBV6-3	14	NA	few	CASSYGSYTDTQYF	TGTGCCAGCAGTTACGGCTCGTACACAGATACGCAGTATTTT
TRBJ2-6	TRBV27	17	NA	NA	CASSLWGGASGANVLTF	TGTGCCAGCAGTTTATGGGGCGGAGCCTCTGGGGCCAACGTCCTGACTTTC
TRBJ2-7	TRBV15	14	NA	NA	CATSRAGTNYEQYF	TGTGCCACCAGCAGAGCTGGCACCAACTACGAGCAGTACTTC
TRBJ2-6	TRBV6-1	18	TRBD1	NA	CASRRLGTGGSGANVLTF	TGTGCCAGCAGACGACTCGGGACAGGGGGGTCTGGGGCCAACGTCCTGACTTTC
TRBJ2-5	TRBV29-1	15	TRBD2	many	CSVEEAPSGTGTQYF	TGCAGCGTTGAAGAAGCGCCTAGCGGAACGGGGACCCAGTACTTC
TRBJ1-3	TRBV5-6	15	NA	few	CASSSDPRTGNTIYF	TGTGCCAGCAGCTCCGACCCTCGGACTGGAAACACCATATATTTT
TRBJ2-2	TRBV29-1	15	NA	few	CSVRVGGGELGELFF	TGCAGCGTCCGTGTGGGGGGCGGAGAACTCGGGGAGCTGTTTTTT
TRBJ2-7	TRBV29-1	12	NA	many	CSVEGGVDEQYF	TGCAGCGTTGAAGGGGGGGTCGACGAGCAGTACTTC
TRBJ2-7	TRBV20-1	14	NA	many	CSASNEVFSYEQYF	TGCAGTGCTTCTAATGAGGTTTTCTCCTACGAGCAGTACTTC
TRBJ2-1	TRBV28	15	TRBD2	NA	CASTSGASSYNEQFF	TGTGCCAGCACTAGCGGGGCCAGCTCCTACAATGAGCAGTTCTTC
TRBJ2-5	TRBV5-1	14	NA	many	CASSLLAVQETQYF	TGCGCCAGCAGCTTGTTGGCGGTCCAAGAGACCCAGTACTTC
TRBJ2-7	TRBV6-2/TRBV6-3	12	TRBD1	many	CASRGGYYEQYF	TGTGCCAGCAGAGGGGGCTACTACGAGCAGTACTTC
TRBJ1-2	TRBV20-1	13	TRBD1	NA	CSASRDRGYGYTF	TGCAGTGCTAGCCGGGACAGGGGGTATGGCTACACCTTC
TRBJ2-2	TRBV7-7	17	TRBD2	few	CASSTRGTRSDTGELFF	TGTGCTAGCAGCACGAGGGGGACTAGATCAGACACCGGGGAGCTGTTTTTT
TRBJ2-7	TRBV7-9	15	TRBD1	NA	CASSLIGTAPLGQYF	TGTGCCAGCAGCTTAATTGGGACAGCTCCATTGGGGCAGTACTTC
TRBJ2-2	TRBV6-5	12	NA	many	CASSQTRGELFF	TGTGCCAGCAGTCAGACTAGGGGGGAGCTGTTTTTT
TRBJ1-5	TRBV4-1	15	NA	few	CASSQVDQGNQPQHF	TGCGCCAGCAGCCAAGTCGATCAGGGGAATCAGCCCCAGCATTTT
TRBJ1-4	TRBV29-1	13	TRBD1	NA	CGLLQGADEKLFF	TGCGGATTGCTACAGGGGGCGGATGAAAAACTGTTTTTT
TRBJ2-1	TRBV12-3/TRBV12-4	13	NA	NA	CASSLFQGIEQFF	TGTGCCAGCAGTTTGTTTCAGGGAATTGAGCAGTTCTTC
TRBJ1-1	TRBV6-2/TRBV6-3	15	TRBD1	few	CASSSGQAANTEAFF	TGTGCCAGCAGTTCAGGACAGGCCGCGAACACTGAAGCTTTCTTT
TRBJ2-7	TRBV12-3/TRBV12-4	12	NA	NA	CASDASSYEQYF	TGTGCCAGCGATGCCAGTTCCTACGAGCAGTACTTC
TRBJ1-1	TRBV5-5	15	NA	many	CASSLFPNQNTEAFF	TGTGCCAGCAGCTTATTCCCGAACCAGAACACTGAAGCTTTCTTT
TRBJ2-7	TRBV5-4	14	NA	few	CASSVGAGTYEQYF	TGTGCCAGCAGCGTCGGGGCCGGAACCTACGAGCAGTACTTC
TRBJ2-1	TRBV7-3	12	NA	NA	CASSLPGYEQFF	TGTGCCAGCAGTTTACCGGGATATGAGCAGTTCTTC
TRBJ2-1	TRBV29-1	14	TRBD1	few	CSVRLGQGGNEQFF	TGCAGCGTTCGCTTGGGACAGGGGGGAAATGAGCAGTTCTTC
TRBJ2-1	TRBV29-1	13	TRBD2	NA	CSAPGGTYNEQFF	TGCAGCGCCCCCGGGGGGACCTACAATGAGCAGTTCTTC
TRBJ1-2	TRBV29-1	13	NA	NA	CSVDGDGGYGYTF	TGCAGCGTTGACGGGGACGGAGGCTATGGCTACACCTTC
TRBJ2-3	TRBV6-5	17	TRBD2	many	CASSYSGLAGTTDTQYF	TGTGCCAGCAGTTACTCCGGACTAGCGGGGACCACAGATACGCAGTATTTT